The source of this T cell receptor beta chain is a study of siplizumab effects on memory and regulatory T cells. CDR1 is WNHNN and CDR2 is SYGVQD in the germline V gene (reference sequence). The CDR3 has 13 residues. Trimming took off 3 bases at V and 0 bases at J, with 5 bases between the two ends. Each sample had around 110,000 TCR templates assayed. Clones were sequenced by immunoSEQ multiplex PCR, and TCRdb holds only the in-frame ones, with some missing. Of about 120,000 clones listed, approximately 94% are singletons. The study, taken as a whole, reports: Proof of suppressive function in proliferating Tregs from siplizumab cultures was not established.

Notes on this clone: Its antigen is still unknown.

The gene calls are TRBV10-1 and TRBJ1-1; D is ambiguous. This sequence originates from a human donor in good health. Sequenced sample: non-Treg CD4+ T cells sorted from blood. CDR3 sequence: CASSETVNTEAFF. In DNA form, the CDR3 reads TGCGCCAGCAGTGAAACGGTGAACACTGAAGCTTTCTTT.